The next 21 T cell receptor beta chains were all read from a single sample in a study of shared clonotypes between healthy human individuals. This table comes from immunoSEQ multiplex PCR, and its TCRdb copy is limited to in-frame clones, with some not included. The sample lists about 2.3 million clones; over 90% were seen once. Input material: naive CD4+ T cells from PBMCs. The subset: CD45RA+ positively selected. These receptors were taken from a young man in good health. Some clones in this sample may be carry-over from other donors' samples.

This sequence joins TRBV14 and TRBJ2-4, with no clear D. This CDR3 contains 11 residues. Germline V lookup: CDR1 SGHDN, CDR2 FVKESK. With 2 bases removed from V and 7 bases from J, the gap between germline ends came to 3 bases. Here the CDR3 DNA reads TGTGCCAGCAGCCAAAGGAACATTCAGTACTTC. It is translated as CASSQRNIQYF.

The chain has TRBV7-8 and TRBJ2-4, with 10 bases aligning to TRBD1. The CDR3 runs 15 residues. Per the germline V gene, CDR1 is SGHVS and CDR2 is FQNEAQ. The trim removed 3 bases at V and 9 bases at J, leaving 8 bases unmatched. CDR3 sequence: CASSLTGGSSAIQYF. The CDR3 DNA sequence: TGTGCCAGCAGCTTGACAGGGGGCTCCTCAGCCATTCAGTACTTC.

V is TRBV6-6 and J is TRBJ1-2; TRBD1 matches at 9 bases. The ends lost 5 bases at V and 4 bases at J; junction bases unmatched: 8. The CDR3 is 15 amino acids. CDR1 is MNHNY, CDR2 SVGAGI, per germline (reference sequence). The CDR3 nucleotides are TGTGCCAGCAGTCCCGAGGGACAGGGCACCTATGGCTACACCTTC. It encodes CASSPEGQGTYGYTF.

The V gene is TRBV2, the J gene TRBJ2-1; possibly TRBD1 for D (6 bases). Germline lookup yields CDR1 SNHLY and CDR2 FYNNEI. The CDR3 is made up of 16 amino acids. Trimming took 6 bases from V and 8 from J, leaving 23 bases between them. CDR3 loop: CASRPKARREGDEQFF. CDR3 DNA: TGTGCCAGCAGACCCAAGGCCCGCCGAGAGGGGGATGAGCAGTTCTTC. Full variable domain (rest looked up from reference TRBV2 and TRBJ2-1): EPEVTQTPSHQVTQMGQEVILRCVPISNHLYFYWYRQILGQKVEFLVSFYNNEISEKSEIFDDQFSVERPDGSNFTLKIRSTKLEDSAMYFCASRPKARREGDEQFFGPGTRLTVL.

The chain combines TRBV11-2 with TRBJ2-7; D is possibly TRBD1 or TRBD2 (5 bases each). Trimming removed 1 base at V and 3 bases at J, with 19 bases between. The CDR3 loop spans 17 amino acids. Germline V gene sequence: CDR1 SGHAT, CDR2 FQNNGV. The CDR3 DNA is TGTGCCAGCAGCTTAGGGGACGGGCCGCCCTCCTACTACGAGCAGTACTTC. This translates into CASSLGDGPPSYYEQYF.

This chain connects TRBV4-1 to TRBJ1-1, with D possibly matching TRBD1 (5 bases). V shed 1 base and J shed 0 bases, with 15 bases lying between them. The CDR3 spans 17 residues. Looked up from germline, CDR1 is MGHRA and CDR2 is YSYEKL. CDR3 coding DNA: TGCGCCAGCAGCCAAGCCATGACAGCACCTTTGAACACTGAAGCTTTCTTT. Protein sequence: CASSQAMTAPLNTEAFF.

Regarding this clone: Other DNA sequences in the same sample also yield this CDR3. V and J are TRBV2 and TRBJ2-7, with D possibly matching TRBD2 (5 bases). Germline values: CDR1 SNHLY, CDR2 FYNNEI. This CDR3 spans 13 amino acids. Trimming stripped 4 bases from V and 4 bases from J, with 11 bases between. CDR3 loop: CASSVQGRYEQYF. In nucleotides, the CDR3 is TGTGCCAGCAGTGTTCAAGGGAGATACGAGCAGTACTTC.

The J gene is TRBJ1-1, the V gene TRBV5-1; TRBD1 matches 7 bases. The CDR3 extends over 14 amino acids. CDR1 is SGHRS and CDR2 is YFSETQ in the germline V gene. V lost 4 bases, J lost 5 bases, and 8 bases stayed unmatched. CDR3 in DNA: TGCGCCAGCAGCCCTACAGGGGAAGGGACTGAAGCTTTCTTT. Translated: CASSPTGEGTEAFF.

In DNA form, the CDR3 reads TGTGCCAGCAGTGACAAGGGGGCTGCAAGAGAGACCCAGTACTTC. Encoded protein: CASSDKGAARETQYF. V usage is TRBV6-1 and J usage is TRBJ2-5, with 7 bases matching TRBD1. Unmatched junction bases numbered 8, after V lost 3 bases and J lost 4 bases. The CDR3 loop spans 15 amino acids. Germline assignment: CDR1 MNHNS and CDR2 SASEGT.

Details on this clone: In the same sample, other DNA sequences code for this CDR3. This chain connects TRBV6-5 to TRBJ2-7; D perhaps matches TRBD1 (6 bases). The CDR3 is 15 residues long. Germline values: CDR1 MNHEY, CDR2 SVGAGI. V shed 0 bases and J shed 1 base, with 10 bases lying between them. The CDR3 reads CASSYSRRGSYEQYF. CDR3 bases: TGTGCCAGCAGTTACTCGCGCAGGGGATCCTACGAGCAGTACTTC.

The V call is TRBV27, the J call TRBJ2-2; TRBD2 might be the D (6 bases). V shed 8 bases and J shed 4 bases, with 17 bases lying between them. Germline V gene sequence: CDR1 MNHEY, CDR2 SMNVEV (reference sequence). The CDR3 spans 15 residues. CDR3 DNA sequence: TGTGCCAGCCGCCTTGGGGGGTGGCGCACCGGGGAGCTGTTTTTT. The encoded protein is CASRLGGWRTGELFF.

About this clone itself: Other DNA sequences in this sample translate to the same CDR3. CDR3 amino acids: CASSLGGPTGELFF. The CDR3, as DNA: TGTGCCAGCTCACTCGGGGGTCCCACCGGGGAGCTGTTTTTT. The chain combines TRBV18 with TRBJ2-2, with D possibly matching TRBD2 (6 bases). The CDR3 contains 14 residues. The V end was cut by 4 bases, the J end by 4 bases, with 10 bases between. Germline-derived CDR1 and CDR2 are KGHSH and LQKENI.

This clone has just one count. This chain connects TRBV2 to TRBJ1-3; D is unclear. Trimming shortened V by 7 bases and J by 4 bases, and 17 bases separated the two germline ends. The CDR3 length is 15 residues. The germline V gene encodes CDR1 SNHLY and CDR2 FYNNEI. The CDR3 loop reads CASTLARHGGNTIYF. CDR3 sequence (DNA): TGTGCCAGCACCCTCGCTCGGCATGGAGGAAACACCATATATTTT.

The V gene is TRBV7-6, the J gene TRBJ2-7; TRBD2 is a possible D gene (6 bases). There are 14 residues in the CDR3. From germline, CDR1 is SGHVS and CDR2 FNYEAQ. V lost 1 base and J 5 bases, leaving 12 bases between the germline ends. CDR3 sequence: CASSLVPGVHEQYF. CDR3 coding DNA: TGTGCCAGCAGCTTAGTCCCGGGAGTACACGAGCAGTACTTC. Full variable domain (outside the CDR3, taken from reference TRBV7-6 and TRBJ2-7): GAGVSQSPRYKVTKRGQDVALRCDPISGHVSLYWYRQALGQGPEFLTYFNYEAQQDKSGLPNDRFSAERPEGSISTLTIQRTEQRDSAMYRCASSLVPGVHEQYFGPGTRLTVT.

About this clone: Other nucleotide sequences in the sample specify the same CDR3. The chain has TRBV11-2 and TRBJ2-1; 13 nucleotides align to TRBD2. V lost 5 bases, J lost 2 bases, and 3 bases stayed unmatched. CDR1 SGHAT and CDR2 FQNNGV come from the germline V gene. There are 16 residues in the CDR3. The CDR3 bases are TGTGCCAGCAGCCTGGGACTAGCGGGACCCTACAATGAGCAGTTCTTC. Protein product: CASSLGLAGPYNEQFF.

The J gene is TRBJ1-2, the V gene TRBV27, with D perhaps TRBD1 (6 bases). This CDR3 comprises 15 residues. Trimming took 6 bases from V and 8 from J, leaving 22 bases between them. Germline-derived CDR1 and CDR2 are MNHEY and SMNVEV (reference sequence). CDR3 sequence: CASSRDPGGTGGYTF. CDR3 nucleotide sequence: TGTGCCAGCAGCCGCGACCCCGGGGGCACGGGGGGCTACACCTTC.

The rearrangement uses TRBV14 and TRBJ1-1, with TRBD1 matching 9 bases. CDR3 length: 14 amino acids. The V gene end was trimmed by 3 bases and the J gene end by 4 bases; junction bases not matched to a gene: 3. CDR1 is SGHDN, CDR2 FVKESK, per germline. Here the CDR3 DNA reads TGTGCCAGCAGCCAGGAGACAGGGGGCACTGAAGCTTTCTTT. This codes for CASSQETGGTEAFF.

The chain uses TRBV28 and TRBJ2-1; the D is unclear. In germline, CDR1 is MDHEN, CDR2 SYDVKM. The CDR3 spans 15 residues. V was shortened by 3 bases and J by 4 bases, with 13 bases between the two germline ends. CDR3: CASSFGDSSYNEQFF. CDR3 DNA: TGTGCCAGCAGTTTCGGTGATTCTTCGTACAATGAGCAGTTCTTC.

The chain is built from TRBV28 and TRBJ1-2; 7 bases line up with TRBD1. The germline CDR1 and CDR2 sequences are MDHEN and SYDVKM. V shed 3 bases, J shed 0 bases, and the junction held 13 bases outside the gene matches. The CDR3 is 18 residues long. The CDR3 DNA reads as TGTGCCAGCAGTTTTGAGGTGACAGGGAGTGGGTCTAACTATGGCTACACCTTC. This gives the protein CASSFEVTGSGSNYGYTF.

The V gene is TRBV7-9, the J gene TRBJ2-4; 7 positions agree with TRBD2. V gave up 5 bases and J gave up 7 bases; unmatched junction bases: 8. This CDR3 comprises 14 residues. Germline CDR1 is SEHNR and CDR2 is FQNEAQ (reference sequence). The CDR3 loop is CASSSRDYGNIQYF. For the CDR3, the DNA is TGTGCCAGCAGCAGCCGGGACTACGGTAACATTCAGTACTTC.

V is TRBV6-1 and J is TRBJ1-5; D is unresolved. Germline CDR1 is MNHNS and CDR2 is SASEGT. The CDR3 consists of 14 residues. Trimming left V 7 bases short and J 2 bases short, with 12 bases between. In nucleotides, the CDR3 is TGTGCCAGCACTAGGGCCGGTGGCAATCAGCCCCAGCATTTT. Translated, it gives CASTRAGGNQPQHF.